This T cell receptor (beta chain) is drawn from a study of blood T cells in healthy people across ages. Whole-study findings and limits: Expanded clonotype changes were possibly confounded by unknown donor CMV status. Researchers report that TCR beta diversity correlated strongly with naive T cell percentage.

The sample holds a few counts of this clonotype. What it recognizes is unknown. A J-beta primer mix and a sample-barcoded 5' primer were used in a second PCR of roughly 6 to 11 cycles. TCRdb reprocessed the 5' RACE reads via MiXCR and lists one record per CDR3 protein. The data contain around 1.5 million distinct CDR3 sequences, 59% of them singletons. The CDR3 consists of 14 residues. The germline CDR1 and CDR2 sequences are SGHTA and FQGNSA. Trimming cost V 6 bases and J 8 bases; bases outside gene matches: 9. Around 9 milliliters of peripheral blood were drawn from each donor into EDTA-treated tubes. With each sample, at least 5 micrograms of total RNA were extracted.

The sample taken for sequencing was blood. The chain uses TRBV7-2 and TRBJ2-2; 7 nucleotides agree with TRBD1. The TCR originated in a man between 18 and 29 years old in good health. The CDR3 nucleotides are TGTGCCAGCAGTTTAAACAGGGGTTCGGGGGAGCTGTTTTTT. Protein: CASSLNRGSGELFF.